The rows below give T cell receptor beta chains drawn from one sample of a study of T cell changes during pregnancy in multiple sclerosis. The assay was immunoSEQ multiplex PCR, and TCRdb's table has in-frame clones only and misses some. Of about 100,000 clones listed, around 93% are singletons. Sequencing used peripheral blood, obtained before pregnancy. These TCRs come from a female donor with multiple sclerosis, enrolled in a pregnancy study. CDR3s include the opening cysteine and the closing phenylalanine or tryptophan. The D gene is left open where the match is weak. Clone size is stated in some rows and not others, as once, few, many or a class when expanded.

abundance,v_gene,d_gene,j_gene,CDR3nt,CDR3aa
NA,TRBV7-9,TRBD2,TRBJ2-1,TGTGCCAGCAGCTTAGGGGACTATGAAGAGCAGTTCTTC,CASSLGDYEEQFF
NA,TRBV30,TRBD2,TRBJ2-5,TGTGCCTGGGATAGGACTAGCGGGGCAGAGACCCAGTACTTC,CAWDRTSGAETQYF
NA,TRBV7-9,TRBD2,TRBJ2-7,TGTGCCAGCAGCTGGACTAGCGGAGGCTCCTACGAGCAGTACTTC,CASSWTSGGSYEQYF
NA,TRBV4-3,TRBD1,TRBJ2-7,TGCGCCAGCAGCCAAGCCACAGGGGCCCACGAGCAGTACTTC,CASSQATGAHEQYF
once,TRBV7-3,NA,TRBJ2-5,TGTGCCAGCAGCTTGGGGACACTAGAGACCCAGTACTTC,CASSLGTLETQYF
NA,TRBV7-9,NA,TRBJ2-3,TGTGCCAGCAGCTTCCGTTTTCCAGTCACAGATACGCAGTATTTT,CASSFRFPVTDTQYF
NA,TRBV29-1,TRBD1,TRBJ1-1,TGCAGCGTTGATGCAGGGGGAACTGAAGCTTTCTTT,CSVDAGGTEAFF
NA,TRBV4-3,TRBD1,TRBJ2-2,TGCGCCAGCAGCCAATTCTACAGGGGAGCCGGGGAGCTGTTTTTT,CASSQFYRGAGELFF
NA,TRBV5-1,TRBD1,TRBJ1-2,TGCGCCAGCAGCCCCGGACAGGGCGTCGACACCTTC,CASSPGQGVDTF
NA,TRBV28,TRBD1,TRBJ1-1,TGTGCCAGCTATGGGACAGGGTCTTTCGCTGAAGCTTTCTTT,CASYGTGSFAEAFF
NA,TRBV19,NA,TRBJ1-2,TGTGCCAGTATGGACAGCTTTAACTATGGCTACACCTTC,CASMDSFNYGYTF
NA,TRBV2,NA,TRBJ2-3,TGTGCCAGCAGCCCGACAGTTACTATCACAGATACGCAGTATTTT,CASSPTVTITDTQYF
NA,TRBV12-2,NA,TRBJ2-2,TGTGCAAGTCGCTTGGTGAACAGGGGGGACACCGGGGAGCTGTTTTTT,CASRLVNRGDTGELFF
NA,TRBV5-5,TRBD1,TRBJ1-2,TGTGCCAGCAGCTTGTTGGGGACAGTTAACTATGGCTACACCTTC,CASSLLGTVNYGYTF
NA,TRBV11-2,NA,TRBJ2-7,TGTGCCAGCAGCTCCCTTGTGGGGAGGGGGGAGCAGTACTTC,CASSSLVGRGEQYF
NA,TRBV6-5,TRBD1,TRBJ2-1,TGTGCCAGCACCAGGACAGGGTCCTACAATGAGCAGTTCTTC,CASTRTGSYNEQFF
NA,TRBV7-2,NA,TRBJ1-1,TGTGCCAGCAGCGCTAGCCTCGGAGACACTGAAGCTTTCTTT,CASSASLGDTEAFF
NA,TRBV7-9,NA,TRBJ2-1,TGTGCCAGCAGCTTACTGGGGGGAGGGCAGTTCTTC,CASSLLGGGQFF
NA,TRBV4-3,TRBD2,TRBJ2-3,TGCGCCAGCAGCCAAGATCTAGCGGGAGGGCCCGGAACAGATACGCAGTATTTT,CASSQDLAGGPGTDTQYF
NA,TRBV10-3,TRBD2,TRBJ2-3,TGTGCCATCAGTGTGGGGACTAGCGGCACAGATACGCAGTATTTT,CAISVGTSGTDTQYF
NA,TRBV28,NA,TRBJ1-1,TGTGCCACCAGATCGATGGGCCGGAACACTGAAGCTTTCTTT,CATRSMGRNTEAFF
NA,TRBV19,TRBD2,TRBJ2-3,TGTGCCACCGGGACTAGCGGGAGGGTCGGCACAGATACGCAGTATTTT,CATGTSGRVGTDTQYF
NA,TRBV7-9,NA,TRBJ2-7,TGTGCCAGCCGTAATACCGGGACAGGCGGGAGCTCCTACGAGCAGTACTTC,CASRNTGTGGSSYEQYF
NA,TRBV5-1,NA,TRBJ1-4,TGCGCCAGCAGCGGCGGGGGCGTTAATGAAAAACTGTTTTTT,CASSGGGVNEKLFF
NA,TRBV7-2,TRBD1,TRBJ1-1,TGTGCCAGCAGCCCCGGGACAGGACGCCTTTGGGACACTGAAGCTTTCTTT,CASSPGTGRLWDTEAFF
NA,TRBV7-9,NA,TRBJ2-1,TGTGCCAGCAGCTTGTTACGGTCGCCCAAGTACAATGAGCAGTTCTTC,CASSLLRSPKYNEQFF
NA,TRBV29-1,TRBD2,TRBJ2-5,TGCAGCGCCCCAGCGGGAGTCGAGACCCAGTACTTC,CSAPAGVETQYF
NA,TRBV12-5,TRBD1,TRBJ1-1,TGTGCTAGTGGTTTGGTAAGGGGACAGCGAGGTACTGAAGCTTTCTTT,CASGLVRGQRGTEAFF
NA,TRBV4-2,TRBD1,TRBJ2-7,TGTGCCAGCAGCCTAAAAGGATCGGTAGGGGGCGCCGAGCAGTACTTC,CASSLKGSVGGAEQYF
NA,TRBV5-1,NA,TRBJ2-2,TGCGCCAGCAGCTTGTACAGCGGAAGCACCGGGGAGCTGTTTTTT,CASSLYSGSTGELFF
NA,TRBV9,TRBD1,TRBJ2-7,TGTGCCAGCAGCGCCCGGGACAGCTCCTACGAGCAGTACTTC,CASSARDSSYEQYF
NA,TRBV7-9,TRBD2,TRBJ2-7,TGTGCCAGCAGCTTAAAGGCTAGCGGGACCGAGCAGTACTTC,CASSLKASGTEQYF
NA,TRBV29-1,NA,TRBJ2-3,TGCAGCTTTCGACTAGGAGTCACAGATACGCAGTATTTT,CSFRLGVTDTQYF